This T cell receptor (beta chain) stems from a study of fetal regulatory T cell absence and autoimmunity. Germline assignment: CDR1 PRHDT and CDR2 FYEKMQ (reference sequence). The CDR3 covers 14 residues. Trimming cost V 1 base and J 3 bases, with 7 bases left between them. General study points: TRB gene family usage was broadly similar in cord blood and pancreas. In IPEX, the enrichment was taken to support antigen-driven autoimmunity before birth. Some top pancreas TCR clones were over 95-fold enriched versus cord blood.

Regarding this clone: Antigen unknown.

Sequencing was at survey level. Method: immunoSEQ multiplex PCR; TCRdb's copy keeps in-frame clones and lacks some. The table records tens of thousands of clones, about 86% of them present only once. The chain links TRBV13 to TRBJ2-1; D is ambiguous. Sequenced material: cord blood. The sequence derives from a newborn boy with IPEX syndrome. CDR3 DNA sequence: TGTGCCAGCAGCTTAGTCACAGACTACAATGAGCAGTTCTTC. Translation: CASSLVTDYNEQFF.